The clone carrying this T cell receptor (beta chain) was detected many times. Using unique molecular identifiers, the investigators prepared the TCRbeta library. TCRdb independently ran MiXCR on the PCR reads; one entry per CDR3 protein. The sample consists of approximately 270,000 distinct CDR3 sequences, over 8% of them appearing once. V lost 4 bases to trimming and J lost 4 bases, with 10 bases between them. This CDR3 has 13 residues. The germline V gene has CDR1 SGHDN and CDR2 FVKESK. This sample stems from a study of T-cell reconstitution after alpha-beta-depleted transplantation in children. The V and J genes are TRBV14 and TRBJ1-1; D not certain. The specimen comprised PBMCs from the stem cell graft donor, sampled from the stem cell graft. This sequence originates from a human donor who donated a stem cell graft to a child with SCID. CDR3 bases: TGTGCCAGCAGCCCCCTAGGGAGCACTGAAGCTTTCTTT. It specifies CASSPLGSTEAFF. Together with reference TRBV14 and TRBJ1-1, the CDR3 gives the full variable domain: EAGVTQFPSHSVIEKGQTVTLRCDPISGHDNLYWYRRVMGKEIKFLLHFVKESKQDESGMPNNRFLAERTGGTYSTLKVQPAELEDSGVYFCASSPLGSTEAFFGQGTRLTVV.